The 27 T cell receptor beta chains in this list originate from one sample, sequenced in a study of blood T cell repertoires in COVID-19. The repertoire was sequenced with immunoSEQ multiplex PCR; TCRdb's copy has only in-frame clones and lacks some. The sample holds approximately 200,000 clones, around 85% seen once. The sequenced sample was PBMCs or T cells enriched from blood (not recorded which). The receptors derive from a man aged 35-49 years who had recovered from COVID-19.

The V gene is TRBV18, the J gene TRBJ2-7, with 7 bases identical to TRBD1. The CDR3 has 14 amino acids. In germline, CDR1 is KGHSH, CDR2 LQKENI. V shed 1 base, J shed 6 bases, and the junction held 6 bases outside the gene matches. The CDR3 DNA follows: TGTGCCAGCTCACCACGTCATGACAGGGTCGAGCAGTACTTC. Amino acid sequence: CASSPRHDRVEQYF.

This chain links TRBV7-2 with TRBJ1-1; D may be TRBD1 (5 bases). Germline CDR1 reads SGHTA; CDR2 reads FQGNSA. The CDR3 is made up of 14 amino acids. Trimming left V 2 bases short and J 1 base short, with 8 bases between. The CDR3, as DNA: TGTGCCAGCAGCTTACGCGGGGCGAACACTGAAGCTTTCTTT. It yields the protein CASSLRGANTEAFF.

The table lists this clone with a few counts. This chain links TRBV4-1 with TRBJ2-3; 7 bases fit TRBD2. The CDR3 is made up of 18 amino acids. J was trimmed by 5 bases and V by 2 bases; bases with no gene match: 16. Germline assignment: CDR1 MGHRA and CDR2 YSYEKL. Here the CDR3 reads CASSQPSYRAGDRDTQYF. The CDR3 nucleotides read TGCGCCAGCAGCCAACCCTCGTACCGGGCGGGAGATCGAGATACGCAGTATTTT.

V usage is TRBV28 and J usage is TRBJ2-7; 8 bases are a match to TRBD2. The V gene end was trimmed by 5 bases and the J gene end by 7 bases; junction bases not matched to a gene: 16. There are 16 residues in the CDR3. Germline V gene lookup returns CDR1 MDHEN and CDR2 SYDVKM. The CDR3 DNA is TGTGCCAGCAGTCCCTCCCCGGGAGGGCTATTGGGGGAGCAGTACTTC. This codes for CASSPSPGGLLGEQYF.

This rearrangement joins TRBV6-5 to TRBJ1-2; 8 positions agree with TRBD1. Germline V gene lookup returns CDR1 MNHEY and CDR2 SVGAGI. This CDR3 is built from 14 residues. V lost 4 bases to trimming and J lost 5 bases; unmatched junction nucleotides: 6. The CDR3 sequence is CASSSQGAPYGYTF. CDR3 bases: TGTGCCAGCAGTTCCCAGGGGGCGCCTTATGGCTACACCTTC.

The V gene is TRBV10-3, the J gene TRBJ2-1, with 9 nucleotides matching TRBD1. CDR1 is ENHRY and CDR2 is SYGVKD in the germline V gene. The ends lost 4 bases at V and 5 bases at J; junction bases unmatched: 0. The CDR3 totals 13 residues. The CDR3, as DNA: TGTGCCATCAGTGGACAGGGGGACAATGAGCAGTTCTTC. This encodes CAISGQGDNEQFF.

The V gene is TRBV6-2 or TRBV6-3, the J gene TRBJ2-3; the D gene is possibly TRBD1 (5 bases). The V gene's germline CDR1 is MNHEY and CDR2 SVGEGT. V was trimmed by 5 bases and J by 4 bases, leaving 25 bases between them. The CDR3 spans 18 residues. In DNA, the CDR3 is TGTGCCAGCAGTCCCCACTTACAGGCCGCTAGGACCCCAGATACGCAGTATTTT. It encodes CASSPHLQAARTPDTQYF.

The chain joins TRBV29-1 to TRBJ2-4; 8 bases are shared with TRBD1. V lost 1 base, J lost 0 bases, and 5 bases stayed unmatched. The CDR3 contains 16 residues. Germline lookup yields CDR1 SQVTM and CDR2 ANQGSEA. The CDR3 region has the DNA TGCAGCGTTGAAGGTGGACAGGGATTAGCCAAAAACATTCAGTACTTC. Its protein product is CSVEGGQGLAKNIQYF.

Here the CDR3 reads CASSWEGAAFF. CDR3 in DNA: TGTGCCAGCAGTTGGGAAGGGGCGGCTTTCTTT. J is TRBJ1-1 and V is TRBV28, with D perhaps matching TRBD1 (5 bases). Looked up from germline, CDR1 is MDHEN and CDR2 is SYDVKM. V was trimmed by 4 bases and J by 11 bases, leaving 11 bases between them. The CDR3 contains 11 residues.

The chain couples TRBV18 to TRBJ2-1, with 9 bases that match TRBD2. Germline loops: CDR1 KGHSH, CDR2 LQKENI. The ends lost 2 bases at V and 0 bases at J; junction bases unmatched: 2. This CDR3 region has 16 residues. In DNA form, the CDR3 reads TGTGCCAGCTCACCAGCGGGGGGGAGCTCCTACAATGAGCAGTTCTTC. It yields the protein CASSPAGGSSYNEQFF.

The rearrangement links TRBV7-9 to TRBJ1-1; D not resolved. Looked up from germline, CDR1 is SEHNR and CDR2 is FQNEAQ (reference sequence). CDR3 length: 14 amino acids. V shed 5 bases and J shed 1 base, with 11 bases lying between them. CDR3 region: CASSPRRWNTEAFF. The CDR3 coding sequence is TGTGCCAGCAGCCCTCGGCGGTGGAACACTGAAGCTTTCTTT.

This chain uses TRBV27 with TRBJ1-1; D perhaps matches TRBD1 (6 bases). V lost 5 bases and J lost 7, with 14 bases in between. CDR1 is MNHEY, CDR2 SMNVEV, per germline (reference sequence). The CDR3 runs to 13 residues. The CDR3: CASSSGQGLEAFF. In DNA form, the CDR3 reads TGTGCCAGCAGTAGCGGCCAGGGGCTTGAAGCTTTCTTT.

V is TRBV27 and J is TRBJ1-1; tentative D call: TRBD1 (5 bases). Germline lookup yields CDR1 MNHEY and CDR2 SMNVEV (reference sequence). The CDR3 covers 13 residues. The V gene lost 4 bases and the J gene lost 4 bases, with 10 bases spanning the gap. In DNA form, the CDR3 reads TGTGCCAGCAGTTCGGGGGAGGGCACTGAAGCTTTCTTT. This encodes CASSSGEGTEAFF.

This CDR3 reads CASGPLGEGKETQYF. The CDR3 bases are TGTGCCAGCGGTCCCCTGGGGGAGGGGAAAGAGACCCAGTACTTC. This chain links TRBV7-9 with TRBJ2-5; 7 positions match TRBD2. Per the germline V gene, CDR1 is SEHNR and CDR2 is FQNEAQ (reference sequence). V lost 8 bases, J lost 3 bases, and 12 bases stayed unmatched. The CDR3 totals 15 residues.

The J gene is TRBJ2-5, the V gene TRBV5-1; 7 bases align to TRBD1. Germline CDR1 reads SGHRS; CDR2 reads YFSETQ. CDR3 length: 14 amino acids. The V segment lost 4 bases and the J segment 6 bases; nucleotides outside the gene matches: 9. The CDR3 protein is CASSPITGVQTQYF. As DNA, the CDR3 is TGCGCCAGCAGCCCCATCACAGGGGTACAGACCCAGTACTTC.

The chain couples TRBV24-1 to TRBJ2-1; 12 positions agree with TRBD2. Germline CDR1 is KGHDR and CDR2 is SFDVKD. Trimming took 5 bases from V and 5 from J; bases not matched to a gene: 3. The CDR3 has 15 amino acids. DNA for the CDR3: TGTGCCACCAGTGCAAGACTAGCGGGAGACAATGAGCAGTTCTTC. This codes for CATSARLAGDNEQFF.

This clone occurred a few times. This chain joins TRBV27 and TRBJ2-1, with D maybe TRBD2 (6 bases). This CDR3 is built from 11 residues. Germline CDR1 MNHEY, CDR2 SMNVEV (reference sequence). The germline V and J ends were trimmed by 10 bases and 10 bases, with 14 bases remaining between them. The CDR3, as DNA: TGTGCCACCCGGGGGAGCGGAGAGCAGTTCTTC. This sequence encodes CATRGSGEQFF.

The chain carries TRBV7-9 and TRBJ2-1; D is unresolved. V lost 1 base to trimming and J lost 0 bases, with 7 bases between them. The CDR3 length is 15 residues. Germline lookup yields CDR1 SEHNR and CDR2 FQNEAQ (reference sequence). The CDR3 here is CASSLVSNSYNEQFF. The CDR3 nucleotides are TGTGCCAGCAGCTTAGTTAGTAACTCCTACAATGAGCAGTTCTTC.

The V call is TRBV5-6, the J call TRBJ2-5; 7 bases align to TRBD1. With 7 bases clipped from V and 0 bases from J, the junction kept 3 bases outside the gene matches. Germline-derived CDR1 and CDR2 are SGHDT and YYEEEE. This CDR3 region has 13 residues. CDR3 sequence (DNA): TGTGCCAGCTTAGACAGGGACCAAGAGACCCAGTACTTC. It yields the protein CASLDRDQETQYF. Full variable domain (missing parts from reference TRBV5-6 and TRBJ2-5): DAGVTQSPTHLIKTRGQQVTLRCSPKSGHDTVSWYQQALGQGPQFIFQYYEEEERQRGNFPDRFSGHQFPNYSSELNVNALLLGDSALYLCASLDRDQETQYFGPGTRLLVL.

This clone occurred once. The J gene is TRBJ1-6, the V gene TRBV3-1 (or the pseudogene TRBV3-2); 8 nucleotides line up with TRBD1. CDR1 is LGHDT, CDR2 YNNKEL, per germline (reference sequence). V lost 9 bases and J lost 9; bases outside the gene matches: 7. CDR3 size: 13 residues. The CDR3 reads CASKGQAGSPLHF. In nucleotides, the CDR3 is TGTGCCAGTAAGGGACAGGCGGGTTCACCCCTCCACTTT.

The chain employs TRBV7-9 and TRBJ2-7, with D possibly being TRBD1 or TRBD2 (5 bases each). Trimming took 7 bases from V and 1 from J, leaving 11 bases between them. CDR1 and CDR2 from the germline V gene are SEHNR and FQNEAQ (reference sequence). This CDR3 has 13 amino acids. The CDR3 sequence: CASNKGSSYEQYF. The CDR3 DNA reads TGTGCCAGCAACAAGGGGAGTTCCTACGAGCAGTACTTC.

This clone was picked up a small number of times. The chain recombines TRBV9 with TRBJ2-7, with 7 bases that match TRBD1. V lost 4 bases, J lost 3 bases, and 4 bases stayed unmatched. Germline V gives CDR1 SGDLS, CDR2 YYNGEE. This CDR3 is built from 13 residues. The CDR3 DNA sequence: TGTGCCAGCAGCCCCACAGGGGACTACGAGCAGTACTTC. Translation gives CASSPTGDYEQYF.

V gene TRBV28 combines with J gene TRBJ2-7, with D possibly matching TRBD1 (9 bases). Germline assignment: CDR1 MDHEN and CDR2 SYDVKM. CDR3 size: 19 residues. Trimming left V 6 bases short and J 2 bases short, with 29 bases between. The CDR3 spells CASSGTGRLTGLVTYEQYF. The CDR3 DNA reads TGTGCCAGCAGCGGGACAGGGCGCTTAACGGGACTAGTGACCTACGAGCAGTACTTC.

This clone has only one observation. The J gene is TRBJ2-3, the V gene TRBV29-1; D is perhaps TRBD2 (6 bases). Germline V gives CDR1 SQVTM, CDR2 ANQGSEA. Trimming removed 6 bases from V and 1 base from J, with 11 bases in between. The CDR3 consists of 13 residues. The CDR3 protein is CSVTGGGTDTQYF. CDR3 nucleotides: TGCAGCGTCACAGGAGGGGGCACAGATACGCAGTATTTT.

The chain couples TRBV6-5 to TRBJ2-1; the D gene is possibly TRBD1 (5 bases). Germline CDR1 reads MNHEY; CDR2 reads SVGAGI. The CDR3 has 14 amino acids. The V end was cut by 6 bases, the J end by 8 bases, with 17 bases between. The CDR3 here is CASRKTASRDEQFF. The DNA of the CDR3 is TGTGCCAGCAGGAAGACAGCCTCTAGGGATGAGCAGTTCTTC.

The chain links TRBV19 to TRBJ2-3, with unresolved D. Trimming pared 6 bases from V and 2 bases from J, leaving 18 bases between. Germline V CDR1 and CDR2: LNHDA, SQIVND (reference sequence). The CDR3 is made up of 16 amino acids. The CDR3 loop reads CASRALPGFNTDTQYF. The CDR3, as DNA: TGTGCCAGTAGGGCCCTCCCCGGGTTCAACACAGATACGCAGTATTTT.

The chain recombines TRBV5-6 with TRBJ1-5; D might be TRBD1 (6 bases). Trimming pared 3 bases from V and 3 bases from J, leaving 13 bases between. CDR3 length: 15 amino acids. Germline V gene data show CDR1 as SGHDT and CDR2 as YYEEEE. CDR3 protein: CASSWGTSLNQPQHF. CDR3 sequence (DNA): TGTGCCAGCAGCTGGGGGACATCGCTCAATCAGCCCCAGCATTTT.